Each of the 12 T cell receptor beta chains below was sequenced from the same sample in a study of T cells in Graves' hyperthyroidism and ophthalmopathy (dated by TCRdb to about 2019). Libraries were prepared through multiplex PCR. TCRdb records Illumina HiSeq 2000 as the sequencer. TCR beta CDR3 regions were amplified from RNA transcripts. For the first round of RT-PCR on the TCR CDR3, the HTBI primer set was used together with the Qiagen OneStep RT-PCR kit. In-frame beta chains were kept once TCRdb had trimmed the public reads at Q25 with fastp and called clones with MiXCR. Identical CDR3 protein sequences are pooled into one entry, listed with their most common genes and DNA. The table for this sample lists over 400,000 distinct CDR3 sequences; roughly 15% of them were counted only once. The top ten hold about 13% of the sample. Sequenced material: blood. These receptors were collected from a young man with Graves' ophthalmopathy.

This clonotype was recorded many times. V and J are TRBV12-3 or TRBV12-4 and TRBJ2-7; 7 nucleotides line up with TRBD1. The CDR3 has 13 amino acids. V lost 3 bases, J lost 7 bases, and 6 bases stayed unmatched. CDR3 region: CASSFQGEWEQYF. CDR3 coding DNA: TGTGCCAGCAGTTTTCAGGGGGAGTGGGAGCAGTACTTC.

This clonotype was seen repeatedly, ten times or more. This rearrangement joins TRBV6-6 to TRBJ2-5; D might be TRBD2 (5 bases). Germline V gene sequence: CDR1 MNHNY, CDR2 SVGAGI (reference sequence). Trimming removed 0 bases at V and 2 bases at J, with 7 bases between. This CDR3 has 14 residues. CDR3 sequence: CASSYSRLQETQYF. The CDR3 nucleotides read TGTGCCAGCAGTTACTCGAGACTACAAGAGACCCAGTACTTC.

This clonotype was picked up many times. This chain uses TRBV4-1 with TRBJ1-1; D might be TRBD1 (5 bases). The germline CDR1 and CDR2 sequences are MGHRA and YSYEKL. V shed 3 bases and J shed 0 bases, with 14 bases lying between them. This CDR3 has 16 residues. The CDR3 protein is CASSQIPQGLNTEAFF. CDR3 nucleotides: TGCGCCAGCAGCCAGATCCCCCAGGGCCTGAACACTGAAGCTTTCTTT.

The sample holds many counts of this clonotype. The V gene is TRBV5-1, the J gene TRBJ2-7; either TRBD1 or TRBD2 may fit D (5 bases each). The germline gives CDR1 SGHRS, CDR2 YFSETQ. CDR3 length equals 14 residues. V shed 0 bases and J shed 6 bases, with 13 bases lying between them. The CDR3 region is CASSLGGPAGEQYF. The CDR3 nucleotides read TGCGCCAGCAGCTTGGGGGGACCGGCGGGCGAGCAGTACTTC. The variable domain in full, completed from reference TRBV5-1 and TRBJ2-7, reads KAGVTQTPRYLIKTRGQQVTLSCSPISGHRSVSWYQQTPGQGLQFLFEYFSETQRNKGNFPGRFSGRQFSNSRSEMNVSTLELGDSALYLCASSLGGPAGEQYFGPGTRLTVT.

This clonotype was counted at least ten times. The V gene is TRBV3-1, the J gene TRBJ2-7; D unresolved. The CDR3 is 14 residues long. The V gene's germline CDR1 is LGHDT and CDR2 YNNKEL (reference sequence). V was clipped by 0 bases and J by 0 bases, with 6 bases between them. CDR3 in DNA: TGTGCCAGCAGCCAAGATTGGACCTCCTACGAGCAGTACTTC. Amino acids: CASSQDWTSYEQYF.

This clonotype was found many times. The CDR3: CASSPLAGGLTDTQYF. CDR3 DNA: TGTGCCAGCAGCCCACTAGCGGGAGGACTCACAGATACGCAGTATTTT. V gene TRBV7-9 combines with J gene TRBJ2-3; 12 bases fit TRBD2. Germline lookup yields CDR1 SEHNR and CDR2 FQNEAQ (reference sequence). Losses at the gene ends were 5 bases for V and 2 bases for J; bases not matched to a gene: 5. This CDR3 has 16 residues.

This chain connects TRBV9 to TRBJ2-2; TRBD2 aligns across 10 bases. The CDR3 has 16 amino acids. With V trimmed by 2 bases and J by 1 base, 2 bases remained unmatched. The germline gives CDR1 SGDLS, CDR2 YYNGEE. This chain's CDR3 is CASSVVAGGNTGELFF. The CDR3 region has the DNA TGTGCCAGCAGCGTTGTAGCGGGAGGGAACACCGGGGAGCTGTTTTTT. The full variable domain, its missing parts supplied by reference TRBV9 and TRBJ2-2, is DSGVTQTPKHLITATGQRVTLRCSPRSGDLSVYWYQQSLDQGLQFLIQYYNGEERAKGNILERFSAQQFPDLHSELNLSSLELGDSALYFCASSVVAGGNTGELFFGEGSRLTVL.

V is TRBV5-1 and J is TRBJ2-3; 10 nucleotides agree with TRBD1. J gave up 4 bases and V 4 bases, and 3 bases lay outside the gene matches. The CDR3 consists of 14 residues. Looked up from germline, CDR1 is SGHRS and CDR2 is YFSETQ. The chain's CDR3 is CASSGDRGPDTQYF. The CDR3 nucleotides read TGCGCCAGCAGCGGGGACAGGGGCCCAGATACGCAGTATTTT.

This clonotype was detected many times. The rearrangement links TRBV4-1 to TRBJ2-1; D is perhaps TRBD2 (5 bases). The CDR3 sequence is 12 residues long. CDR1 is MGHRA, CDR2 YSYEKL, per germline. The V and J ends lost 0 bases and 8 bases respectively, with 5 bases between them. CDR3 coding DNA: TGCGCCAGCAGCCAAGAGAGGGATGAGCAGTTCTTC. Its translation: CASSQERDEQFF.

V is TRBV19 and J is TRBJ2-7, with 8 nucleotides matching TRBD1. The V gene end was trimmed by 3 bases and the J gene end by 3 bases; junction bases not matched to a gene: 7. Germline CDR1 LNHDA, CDR2 SQIVND (reference sequence). This CDR3 region has 15 residues. CDR3 protein: CASSIFGGQGYEQYF. For the CDR3, the DNA is TGTGCCAGTAGTATTTTTGGAGGACAGGGCTACGAGCAGTACTTC. Full variable domain (missing parts from reference TRBV19 and TRBJ2-7): DGGITQSPKYLFRKEGQNVTLSCEQNLNHDAMYWYRQDPGQGLRLIYYSQIVNDFQKGDIAEGYSVSREKKESFPLTVTSAQKNPTAFYLCASSIFGGQGYEQYFGPGTRLTVT.

This clonotype has only a few counts. The V and J genes are TRBV19 and TRBJ2-7, with a weak D call TRBD1 (6 bases). The CDR3 totals 15 residues. Germline V gene lookup returns CDR1 LNHDA and CDR2 SQIVND (reference sequence). V was cut by 4 bases and J by 4 bases, with 17 bases left in between. In DNA, the CDR3 is TGTGCCAGTAGTACCACAGGGCCAGGACGGTACGAGCAGTACTTC. Protein: CASSTTGPGRYEQYF.

This clonotype has a count of ten or more. J is TRBJ1-1 and V is TRBV11-1; TRBD1 aligns across 12 bases. CDR3 size: 16 residues. The J segment lost 5 bases and the V segment lost 1 base, leaving 5 bases of the junction unmatched. CDR1 and CDR2 (germline): SGHAT, FQDESV (reference sequence). CDR3 region: CASSLGDRGRRTEAFF. The CDR3 nucleotides read TGTGCCAGCAGCTTAGGGGACAGGGGGCGACGTACTGAAGCTTTCTTT. The full variable domain, in which reference TRBV11-1 and TRBJ1-1 provide the parts outside the CDR3, is EAEVAQSPRYKITEKSQAVAFWCDPISGHATLYWYRQILGQGPELLVQFQDESVVDDSQLPKDRFSAERLKGVDSTLKIQPAELGDSAMYLCASSLGDRGRRTEAFFGQGTRLTVV.